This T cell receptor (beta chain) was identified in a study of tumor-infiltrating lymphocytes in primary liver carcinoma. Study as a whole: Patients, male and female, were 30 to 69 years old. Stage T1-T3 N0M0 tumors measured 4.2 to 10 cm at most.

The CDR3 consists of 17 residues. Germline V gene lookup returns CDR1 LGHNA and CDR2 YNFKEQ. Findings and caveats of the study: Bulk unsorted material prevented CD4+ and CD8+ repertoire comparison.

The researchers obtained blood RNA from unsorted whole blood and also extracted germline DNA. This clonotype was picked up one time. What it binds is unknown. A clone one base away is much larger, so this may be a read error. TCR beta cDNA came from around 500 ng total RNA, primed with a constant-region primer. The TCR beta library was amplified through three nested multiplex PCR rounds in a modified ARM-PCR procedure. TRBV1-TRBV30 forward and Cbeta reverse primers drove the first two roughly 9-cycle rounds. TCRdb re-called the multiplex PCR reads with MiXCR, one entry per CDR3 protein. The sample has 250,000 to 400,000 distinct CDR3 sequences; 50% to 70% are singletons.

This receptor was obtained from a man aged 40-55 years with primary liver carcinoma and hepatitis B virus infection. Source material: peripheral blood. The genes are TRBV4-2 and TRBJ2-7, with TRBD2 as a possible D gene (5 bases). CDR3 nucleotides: TGTGCCATCAGCCCGACTATACTTACTTCGAGCTCCTACGAGCAGTACTTC. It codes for CAISPTILTSSSYEQYF.